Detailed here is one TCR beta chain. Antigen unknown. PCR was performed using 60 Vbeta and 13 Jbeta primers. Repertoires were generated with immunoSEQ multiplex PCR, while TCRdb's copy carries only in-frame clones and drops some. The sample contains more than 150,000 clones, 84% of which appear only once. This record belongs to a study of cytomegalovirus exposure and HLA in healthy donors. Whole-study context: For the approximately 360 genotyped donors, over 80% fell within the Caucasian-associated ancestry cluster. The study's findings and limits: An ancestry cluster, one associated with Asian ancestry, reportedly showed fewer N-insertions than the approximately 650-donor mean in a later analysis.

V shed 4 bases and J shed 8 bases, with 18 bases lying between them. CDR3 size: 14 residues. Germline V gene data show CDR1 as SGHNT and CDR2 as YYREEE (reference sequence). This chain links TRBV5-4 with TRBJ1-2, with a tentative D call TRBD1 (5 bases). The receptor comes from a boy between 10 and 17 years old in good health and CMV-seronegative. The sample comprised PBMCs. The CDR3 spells CASSLRQTPMGYTF. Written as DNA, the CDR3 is TGTGCCAGCAGCCTCAGACAGACGCCCATGGGCTACACCTTC.